This record looks at one T cell receptor beta chain sequence and its context. Its matching antigen is unknown. TRB cDNA libraries were made by UMI-labeled 5' RACE. TCRdb re-called the 5' RACE reads and gives one entry per CDR3 protein, without DNA. In all, the sample yields roughly 140,000 distinct CDR3 sequences. This specimen belongs to a study of CXCR3-negative and CXCR3-positive naive CD8 T cells. Study-level background: TRB reads totalled about 140 million, about 1.5 +/- 0.3 million per library. Broader study findings: Both naive subsets showed comparably high diversity, and memory CD8+ cells showed much lower diversity. Memory cells diverged, while naive CXCR3-positive and CXCR3-negative cells had similar TRBV-TRBJ usage. Hydrophobicity was higher for TRB CDR3s found in CXCR3-positive naive cells than in CXCR3-negative naive cells.

Source material: naive CXCR3+ CD8+ T cells from blood. Indicated subset: CD45RO-CCR7+CD27+CD95- naive CD8+ T cells expressing CXCR3 (TNR3+). This receptor was obtained from a human donor in good health. Some clones in this sample may be carry-over from other donors' samples.

CDR3 loop: CATSRDSPRGADEKLFF. The genes are TRBV15 and TRBJ1-4; as DNA is missing, the TRBD1 call by TCRdb cannot be tested. This CDR3 spans 17 amino acids. Germline values: CDR1 LNHNV, CDR2 YYDKDF (reference sequence).